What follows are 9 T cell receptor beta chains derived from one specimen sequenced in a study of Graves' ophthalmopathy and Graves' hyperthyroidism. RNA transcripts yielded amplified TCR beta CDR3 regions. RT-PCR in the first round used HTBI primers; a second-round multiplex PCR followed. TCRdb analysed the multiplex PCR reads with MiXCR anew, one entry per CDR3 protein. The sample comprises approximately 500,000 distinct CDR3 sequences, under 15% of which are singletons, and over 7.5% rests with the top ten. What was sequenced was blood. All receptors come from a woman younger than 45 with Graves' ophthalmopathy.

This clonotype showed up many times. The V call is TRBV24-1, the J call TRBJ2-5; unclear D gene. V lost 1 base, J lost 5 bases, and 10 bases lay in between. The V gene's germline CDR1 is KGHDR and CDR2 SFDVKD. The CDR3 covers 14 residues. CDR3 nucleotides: TGTGCCACCAGTGATTTTGTCACCCCGGAGACCCAGTACTTC. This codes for CATSDFVTPETQYF.

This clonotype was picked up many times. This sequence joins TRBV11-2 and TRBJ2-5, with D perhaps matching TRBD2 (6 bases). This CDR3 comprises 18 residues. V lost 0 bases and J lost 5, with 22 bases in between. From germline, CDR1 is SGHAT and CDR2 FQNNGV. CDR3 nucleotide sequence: TGTGCCAGCAGCTTAGACACCCGTCGTGCGGGGTCATCTGAGACCCAGTACTTC. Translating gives CASSLDTRRAGSSETQYF.

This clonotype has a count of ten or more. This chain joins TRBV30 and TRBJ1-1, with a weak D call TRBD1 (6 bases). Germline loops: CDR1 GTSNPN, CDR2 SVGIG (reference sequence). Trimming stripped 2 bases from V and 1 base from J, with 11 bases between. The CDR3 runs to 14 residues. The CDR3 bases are TGTGCCTGGAGTATAGGACAGAAGAACACTGAAGCTTTCTTT. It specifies CAWSIGQKNTEAFF.

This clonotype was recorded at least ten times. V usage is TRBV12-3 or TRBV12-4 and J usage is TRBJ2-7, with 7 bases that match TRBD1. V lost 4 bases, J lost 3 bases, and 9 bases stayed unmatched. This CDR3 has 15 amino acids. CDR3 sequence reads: CASSSGDSGFYEQYF. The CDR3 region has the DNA TGTGCCAGCAGTTCCGGGGACAGTGGATTCTACGAGCAGTACTTC.

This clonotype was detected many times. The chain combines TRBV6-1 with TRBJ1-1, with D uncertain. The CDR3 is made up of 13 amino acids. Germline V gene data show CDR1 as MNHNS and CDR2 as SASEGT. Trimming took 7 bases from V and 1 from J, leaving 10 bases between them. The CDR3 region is CASTIRENTEAFF. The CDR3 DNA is TGTGCCAGCACCATAAGGGAGAACACTGAAGCTTTCTTT.

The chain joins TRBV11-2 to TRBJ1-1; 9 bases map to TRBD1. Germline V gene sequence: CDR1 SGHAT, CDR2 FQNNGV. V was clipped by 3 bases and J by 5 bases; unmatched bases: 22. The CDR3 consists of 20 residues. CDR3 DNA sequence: TGTGCCAGCAGCTTTAGAATCTTAACCGGGACAGGGATCCCCGGGACTGAAGCTTTCTTT. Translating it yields CASSFRILTGTGIPGTEAFF.

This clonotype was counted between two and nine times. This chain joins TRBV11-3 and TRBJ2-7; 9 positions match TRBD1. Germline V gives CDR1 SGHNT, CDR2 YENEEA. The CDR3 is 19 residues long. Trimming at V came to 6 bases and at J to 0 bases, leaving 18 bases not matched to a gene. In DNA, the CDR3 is TGTGCCAGCAGACCACTCCGGGACAGGGAAGGTTTTAGCTCCTACGAGCAGTACTTC. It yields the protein CASRPLRDREGFSSYEQYF.

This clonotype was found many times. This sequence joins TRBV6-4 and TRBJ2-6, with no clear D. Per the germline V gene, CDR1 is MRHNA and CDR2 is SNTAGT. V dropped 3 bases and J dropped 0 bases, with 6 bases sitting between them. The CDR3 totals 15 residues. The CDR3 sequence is CASSEASSGANVLTF. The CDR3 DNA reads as TGTGCCAGCAGTGAGGCTAGCTCTGGGGCCAACGTCCTGACTTTC.

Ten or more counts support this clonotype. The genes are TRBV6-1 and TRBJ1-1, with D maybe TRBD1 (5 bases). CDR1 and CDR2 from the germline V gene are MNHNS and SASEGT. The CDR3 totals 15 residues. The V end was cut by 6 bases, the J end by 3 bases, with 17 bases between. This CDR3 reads CASSRTQGWDTEAFF. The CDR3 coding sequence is TGTGCCAGCAGCCGAACTCAGGGATGGGACACTGAAGCTTTCTTT.